This T cell receptor (beta chain) is drawn from a study of CD8 T cells in ankylosing spondylitis. The table lists this clonotype with a few counts. Making the TCR beta libraries involved quantitative 5'-RACE with molecular barcodes. TCRdb redid the calling of the 5' RACE reads with MiXCR, one entry per CDR3 protein. The sample records a few hundred thousand distinct CDR3 sequences, 18% being singletons. Sequenced material: blood, either unsorted or a sorted T cell fraction (not recorded which). The source of this sequence is a male donor with ankylosing spondylitis or in good health (not recorded which).

For the CDR3, the DNA is TGTGCCACCAGCAGTGGGGGACAGATGAACACTGAAGCTTTCTTT. Translation: CATSSGGQMNTEAFF. The chain combines TRBV15 with TRBJ1-1; TRBD1 agrees at 7 bases. The germline V gene has CDR1 LNHNV and CDR2 YYDKDF (reference sequence). The V segment lost 3 bases and the J segment 0 bases; nucleotides outside the gene matches: 4. The CDR3 sequence is 15 residues long.